Below are 9 T cell receptor beta chains sequenced from a single sample in a study of T-cell memory formation after mild COVID-19. TCRdb independently ran MiXCR on the 5' RACE reads; one entry per CDR3 protein. The data show hundreds of thousands of distinct CDR3 sequences, 20% to 25% seen once. What was sequenced was PBMCs or a T cell subset sorted from them (not recorded which). These receptors were taken from an adult woman who had mild COVID-19 (a few samples of this study predate the infection). Cell type and time point are not known.

J is TRBJ2-5 and V is TRBV12-3 or TRBV12-4; 9 positions match TRBD2. Unmatched junction bases numbered 8, after V lost 5 bases and J lost 4 bases. The CDR3 has 15 residues. CDR3: CASSRLAETVETQYF. CDR3 in DNA: TGTGCCAGCAGTCGACTAGCGGAAACAGTAGAGACCCAGTACTTC.

This clonotype has only a few counts. This chain joins TRBV7-2 and TRBJ1-1; D is undetermined. Between the trimmed V and J ends, which lost 2 bases and 1 base, there was a span of 14 bases. In germline, CDR1 is SGHTA, CDR2 FQGNSA. The length of the CDR3 is 16 residues. CDR3 residues: CASSLFVVEANTEAFF. The CDR3 DNA is TGTGCCAGCAGCTTATTTGTCGTTGAGGCGAACACTGAAGCTTTCTTT.

This rearrangement joins TRBV7-6 to TRBJ1-6; 8 bases map to TRBD1. Trimming at V came to 5 bases and at J to 7 bases, leaving 7 bases not matched to a gene. The CDR3 runs to 15 residues. CDR1 is SGHVS, CDR2 FNYEAQ, per germline. The CDR3 spells CASSKETGANSPLHF. CDR3 nucleotide sequence: TGTGCCAGCAGCAAAGAGACAGGGGCCAATTCACCCCTCCACTTT.

V usage is TRBV7-9 and J usage is TRBJ1-1; weak D call: TRBD1 (6 bases). The CDR3 totals 14 residues. Germline V CDR1 and CDR2: SEHNR, FQNEAQ (reference sequence). Trimming left V 6 bases short and J 6 bases short, with 17 bases between. Here the CDR3 DNA reads TGTGCCAGCAGAAACGGGGGGGGGCTCCCTGAAGCTTTCTTT. It encodes CASRNGGGLPEAFF.

V usage is TRBV7-9 and J usage is TRBJ1-4; tentatively, D is TRBD1 (5 bases). This CDR3 has 15 residues. Germline loops: CDR1 SEHNR, CDR2 FQNEAQ (reference sequence). V gave up 3 bases and J gave up 2 bases, with 10 bases separating them. The CDR3 protein is CASSFLGDTNEKLFF. The CDR3 DNA reads as TGTGCCAGCAGCTTTTTGGGGGACACTAATGAAAAACTGTTTTTT.

The chain links TRBV20-1 to TRBJ2-7, with a weak D call TRBD2 (6 bases). Germline CDR1 and CDR2: DFQATT and SNEGSKA (reference sequence). The length of the CDR3 is 14 residues. V was pared by 0 bases and J by 5 bases, with 14 bases between. The CDR3 region is CSAREAGLPHEQYF. CDR3 coding DNA: TGCAGTGCTAGAGAAGCGGGCCTACCCCACGAGCAGTACTTC.

V gene TRBV3-1 combines with J gene TRBJ2-1, with TRBD2 as a possible D gene (6 bases). The germline CDR1 and CDR2 sequences are LGHDT and YNNKEL (reference sequence). V shed 0 bases and J shed 15 bases, with 12 bases lying between them. This CDR3 spans 12 amino acids. The CDR3 nucleotides read TGTGCCAGCAGCCAAGATGGTCGGGGGAGGTTCTTC. Its protein product is CASSQDGRGRFF.

This clonotype was picked up a small number of times. The chain employs TRBV30 and TRBJ2-7; unclear D gene. V was trimmed by 2 bases and J by 5 bases, leaving 19 bases between them. The CDR3 contains 15 residues. From germline, CDR1 is GTSNPN and CDR2 SVGIG (reference sequence). The CDR3 is CAWSPGVGYSDEQYF. In DNA, the CDR3 is TGTGCCTGGAGTCCTGGGGTGGGGTATAGTGACGAGCAGTACTTC.

This clonotype was observed a few times. The CDR3 reads CASSVLAGAYNEQFF. The DNA of the CDR3 is TGTGCCAGCAGCGTACTAGCGGGTGCCTACAATGAGCAGTTCTTC. The chain joins TRBV9 to TRBJ2-1, with 8 nucleotides matching TRBD2. CDR1 and CDR2 (germline): SGDLS, YYNGEE. The CDR3 consists of 15 residues. With V trimmed by 1 base and J by 2 bases, 2 bases remained unmatched.